This T cell receptor (beta chain) was observed in a study of shared clonotypes between healthy human individuals. CDR1 and CDR2 (germline): MNHNS, SASEGT. The length of the CDR3 is 14 residues. After removal of 1 base from V and 5 bases from J, the junction contained 3 bases not matched to a gene. Generated by immunoSEQ multiplex PCR, the TCRdb table keeps only in-frame clones and is missing some. The repertoire holds over a million clones, just under 99% seen once, with 0.3% to 0.45% in the top ten. The genes are TRBV6-1 and TRBJ1-1; 8 bases agree with TRBD1. This receptor was identified in a man aged 30 to 39 in good health. Sequencing was performed on naive CD4+ T cells sorted from blood. Documented subset: CD45RA+ positively selected. As DNA, the CDR3 is TGTGCCAGCAGTGAAGGGACAGGGATGACTGAAGCTTTCTTT. Protein: CASSEGTGMTEAFF.